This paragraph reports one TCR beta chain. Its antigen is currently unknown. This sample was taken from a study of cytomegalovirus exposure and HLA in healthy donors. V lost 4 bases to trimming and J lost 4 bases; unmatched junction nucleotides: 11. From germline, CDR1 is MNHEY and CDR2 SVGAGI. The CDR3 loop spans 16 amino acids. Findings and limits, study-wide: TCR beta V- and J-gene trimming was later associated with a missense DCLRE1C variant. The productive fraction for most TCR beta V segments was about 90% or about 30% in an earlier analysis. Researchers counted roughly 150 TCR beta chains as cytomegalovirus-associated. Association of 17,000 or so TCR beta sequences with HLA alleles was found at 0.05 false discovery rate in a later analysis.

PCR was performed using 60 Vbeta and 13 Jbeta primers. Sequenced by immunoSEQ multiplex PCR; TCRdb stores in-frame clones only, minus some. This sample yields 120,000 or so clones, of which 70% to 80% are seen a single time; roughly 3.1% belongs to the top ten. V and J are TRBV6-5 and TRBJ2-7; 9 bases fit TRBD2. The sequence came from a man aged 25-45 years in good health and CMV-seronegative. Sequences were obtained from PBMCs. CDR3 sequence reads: CASSSLVTSGRYEQYF. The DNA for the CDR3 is TGTGCCAGCAGTTCCCTCGTTACTAGCGGGCGGTACGAGCAGTACTTC.